The 26 T cell receptor beta chains below come from one sample, sequenced in a study of vaccination and CD4 T cells after COVID-19. These receptors' antigens are unknown. With the Oncomine TCR Beta short-read assay, DNA from cultured CD4+ T cells was sequenced. TCRdb redid the calling of the PCR reads with MiXCR, one entry per CDR3 protein. The repertoire holds about 8,400 distinct CDR3 sequences, with less than 55% as singletons. The treatment was: roughly 10-day PBMC culture with coronavirus spike peptide pools or control peptides (ViraFEST assay). Those CD4+ T cells from the unexposed donor predate the COVID-19 pandemic (2011-2018). The sample consisted of CD4+ T cells from blood, cultured in vitro. The source is a human donor in good health.

The V gene is TRBV19, the J gene TRBJ1-5, with D possibly matching TRBD1 (6 bases). V lost 4 bases, J lost 6 bases, and 16 bases lay in between. The CDR3 is 15 amino acids. CDR1 is LNHDA and CDR2 is SQIVND in the germline V gene (reference sequence). CDR3 sequence reads: CASSSPGKGGQPQHF. The CDR3 DNA sequence: TGTGCCAGTAGTAGCCCCGGGAAAGGGGGTCAGCCCCAGCATTTT. Full variable domain (missing parts from reference TRBV19 and TRBJ1-5): DGGITQSPKYLFRKEGQNVTLSCEQNLNHDAMYWYRQDPGQGLRLIYYSQIVNDFQKGDIAEGYSVSREKKESFPLTVTSAQKNPTAFYLCASSSPGKGGQPQHFGDGTRLSIL.

Judged by abundance, this clonotype is medium-sized. The chain employs TRBV15 and TRBJ1-1, with unresolved D. This CDR3 is 14 amino acids long. CDR1 is LNHNV and CDR2 is YYDKDF in the germline V gene (reference sequence). V gave up 0 bases and J gave up 0 bases, with 5 bases separating them. The CDR3 protein is CATSRDLVNTEAFF. CDR3 nucleotide sequence: TGTGCCACCAGCAGAGATCTGGTGAACACTGAAGCTTTCTTT.

The rearrangement links TRBV20-1 to TRBJ2-1; D uncertain. Germline CDR1 is DFQATT and CDR2 is SNEGSKA (reference sequence). Trimming pared 3 bases from V and 9 bases from J, leaving 9 bases between. This CDR3 comprises 11 residues. CDR3 region: CSASYPIEQFF. As DNA, the CDR3 is TGCAGTGCTAGTTACCCAATTGAGCAGTTCTTC.

The V gene is TRBV7-9, the J gene TRBJ2-4, with a weak D call TRBD1 (6 bases). This CDR3 has 11 residues. Germline V gives CDR1 SEHNR, CDR2 FQNEAQ (reference sequence). Deletions cut 5 bases from V and 9 bases from J, with 8 bases between. The CDR3 sequence is CASSLGGIQYF. The CDR3, as DNA: TGTGCCAGCAGCCTAGGGGGCATTCAGTACTTC.

The V and J genes are TRBV5-5 and TRBJ1-5; D is unclear. The CDR3 loop spans 16 amino acids. Germline assignment: CDR1 SGHKS and CDR2 YYEKEE (reference sequence). Trimming stripped 2 bases from V and 3 bases from J, with 15 bases between. The CDR3 coding sequence is TGTGCCAGCAGCTTTCAATTCCCCAGCCACAATCAGCCCCAGCATTTT. Amino acid sequence: CASSFQFPSHNQPQHF.

The chain recombines TRBV6-1 with TRBJ1-1, with D perhaps matching TRBD1 (5 bases). This CDR3 spans 14 amino acids. Trimming took off 4 bases at V and 1 base at J, with 10 bases between the two ends. The germline V gene encodes CDR1 MNHNS and CDR2 SASEGT. The CDR3 spells CASSVGGWNTEAFF. CDR3 coding DNA: TGTGCCAGCAGTGTGGGGGGGTGGAACACTGAAGCTTTCTTT.

The J gene is TRBJ2-1, the V gene TRBV5-4; D gene unclear. This CDR3 is 14 amino acids long. Germline CDR1 and CDR2: SGHNT and YYREEE (reference sequence). The V and J ends lost 2 bases and 5 bases respectively, with 11 bases between them. Written as DNA, the CDR3 is TGTGCCAGCAGCTTATACGCGCTTGACAATGAGCAGTTCTTC. Protein product: CASSLYALDNEQFF.

This CDR3 reads CASKFAEAFF. CDR3 DNA: TGTGCCAGCAAGTTCGCTGAAGCTTTCTTT. V is TRBV6-1 and J is TRBJ1-1; D call uncertain. Looked up from germline, CDR1 is MNHNS and CDR2 is SASEGT. V was trimmed by 7 bases and J by 6 bases, leaving 6 bases between them. The CDR3 covers 10 residues.

The chain links TRBV29-1 to TRBJ2-3, with 8 bases aligning to TRBD1. Looked up from germline, CDR1 is SQVTM and CDR2 is ANQGSEA. The CDR3 contains 13 residues. The trim removed 5 bases at V and 0 bases at J, leaving 1 base unmatched. The CDR3 DNA is TGCAGCGTTACAGGGGGAAGCACAGATACGCAGTATTTT. It specifies CSVTGGSTDTQYF.

This chain joins TRBV19 and TRBJ1-1; possible D gene TRBD1, 6 bases. CDR1 LNHDA and CDR2 SQIVND come from the germline V gene (reference sequence). Trimming took off 6 bases at V and 2 bases at J, with 16 bases between the two ends. This CDR3 region has 15 residues. CDR3 amino acids: CASREQGLLNTEAFF. In nucleotides, the CDR3 is TGTGCCAGTAGGGAACAGGGCCTACTTAACACTGAAGCTTTCTTT.

In its sample, this clonotype was seen once. CDR3 amino acids: CASSWGLEPYNEQFF. As DNA, the CDR3 is TGCGCCAGCAGCTGGGGGTTGGAGCCCTACAATGAGCAGTTCTTC. The V gene is TRBV5-1, the J gene TRBJ2-1, with D possibly called TRBD1 or TRBD2 (5 bases each). The CDR3 consists of 15 residues. V dropped 3 bases and J dropped 2 bases, with 12 bases sitting between them. Germline V gene data show CDR1 as SGHRS and CDR2 as YFSETQ.

The chain joins TRBV15 to TRBJ1-1, with D perhaps matching TRBD1 (5 bases). Trimming stripped 6 bases from V and 2 bases from J, with 19 bases between. Germline CDR1 reads LNHNV; CDR2 reads YYDKDF (reference sequence). This CDR3 comprises 16 residues. CDR3 sequence: CATRTGVWSPNTEAFF. The CDR3 DNA reads as TGTGCCACCAGAACGGGGGTGTGGAGCCCAAACACTGAAGCTTTCTTT.

The chain links TRBV5-4 to TRBJ2-2, with a tentative D call TRBD2 (6 bases). V gave up 5 bases and J gave up 0 bases, with 26 bases separating them. This CDR3 comprises 20 residues. Germline V gives CDR1 SGHNT, CDR2 YYREEE (reference sequence). CDR3 DNA sequence: TGTGCCAGCAGGCCGGGGGACTCCCCCGCCCCGAGGCCGAACACCGGGGAGCTGTTTTTT. It encodes CASRPGDSPAPRPNTGELFF.

V and J are TRBV7-9 and TRBJ1-4; D unresolved. The CDR3 has 14 amino acids. V shed 3 bases and J shed 0 bases, with 5 bases lying between them. The V gene's germline CDR1 is SEHNR and CDR2 FQNEAQ (reference sequence). CDR3 in amino acids: CASSLSATNEKLFF. The CDR3 nucleotides are TGTGCCAGCAGCTTGAGTGCAACTAATGAAAAACTGTTTTTT.

The V and J genes are TRBV6-5 and TRBJ1-1; a weak D match, TRBD1 (6 bases). CDR1 is MNHEY, CDR2 SVGAGI, per germline. CDR3 length: 16 residues. Trimming pared 4 bases from V and 2 bases from J, leaving 17 bases between. Here the CDR3 reads CASSSRTAQLNTEAFF. In DNA, the CDR3 is TGTGCCAGCAGTTCCCGGACAGCCCAACTAAACACTGAAGCTTTCTTT.

This clonotype was seen only a few times. The chain is built from TRBV10-3 and TRBJ1-1; TRBD1 agrees at 7 bases. J was trimmed by 4 bases and V by 7 bases; bases with no gene match: 18. Per the germline V gene, CDR1 is ENHRY and CDR2 is SYGVKD. The CDR3 is 17 residues long. The CDR3: CAITQSGQQVLGTEAFF. The CDR3 DNA reads as TGTGCCATCACTCAATCGGGACAGCAGGTTTTGGGCACTGAAGCTTTCTTT.

The chain combines TRBV25-1 with TRBJ2-6; D possibly corresponds to TRBD1 (5 bases). The CDR3 length is 19 residues. Germline V gene lookup returns CDR1 MGHDK and CDR2 SYGVNS. With 1 base removed from V and 3 bases from J, the gap between germline ends came to 19 bases. The CDR3: CASSESGQGKVRGANVLTF. The CDR3 DNA is TGTGCCAGCAGTGAATCTGGTCAGGGAAAGGTGCGTGGGGCCAACGTCCTGACTTTC. Complete variable domain (other parts from reference TRBV25-1 and TRBJ2-6): EADIYQTPRYLVIGTGKKITLECSQTMGHDKMYWYQQDPGMELHLIHYSYGVNSTEKGDLSSESTVSRIRTEHFPLTLESARPSHTSQYLCASSESGQGKVRGANVLTFGAGSRLTVL.

This clonotype was recorded a few times. V is TRBV7-9 and J is TRBJ2-5, with TRBD1 matching 7 bases. The CDR3 contains 14 residues. Trimming removed 6 bases from V and 2 bases from J; junction bases left unmatched: 6. Germline V CDR1 and CDR2: SEHNR, FQNEAQ (reference sequence). CDR3 DNA: TGTGCCAGCAGTGTCCGGGACAGACAAGAGACCCAGTACTTC. Translating it yields CASSVRDRQETQYF.

The rearrangement uses TRBV5-6 and TRBJ1-2; D unclear. V was trimmed by 4 bases and J by 3 bases, leaving 13 bases between them. Per the germline V gene, CDR1 is SGHDT and CDR2 is YYEEEE. The CDR3 consists of 14 residues. As DNA, the CDR3 is TGTGCCAGCAGCCCGGGTGGCGGCGACTATGGCTACACCTTC. This codes for CASSPGGGDYGYTF.

The gene calls are TRBV27 and TRBJ1-6; 8 nucleotides align to TRBD1. Germline V CDR1 and CDR2: MNHEY, SMNVEV (reference sequence). The CDR3 consists of 16 residues. The trim removed 7 bases at V and 0 bases at J, leaving 5 bases unmatched. The CDR3 is CASTGGAGSYNSPLHF. CDR3 nucleotide sequence: TGTGCCAGCACAGGGGGCGCCGGCTCCTATAATTCACCCCTCCACTTT.

CDR3 protein: CASSLAHLAEGDDEAFF. In nucleotides, the CDR3 is TGTGCCAGCAGTTTGGCCCACCTAGCAGAGGGGGATGATGAAGCTTTCTTT. This rearrangement joins TRBV28 to TRBJ1-1; TRBD1 is a possible D gene (6 bases). The CDR3 loop spans 17 amino acids. V was shortened by 3 bases and J by 7 bases, with 24 bases between the two germline ends. From germline, CDR1 is MDHEN and CDR2 SYDVKM.

This chain connects TRBV2 to TRBJ2-3; 12 bases are shared with TRBD2. Trimming at V came to 5 bases and at J to 5 bases, leaving 8 bases not matched to a gene. Germline V lookup: CDR1 SNHLY, CDR2 FYNNEI. This CDR3 contains 16 residues. The CDR3 spells CASSRTSGRFGDTQYF. For the CDR3, the DNA is TGTGCCAGCAGTCGAACTAGCGGGAGGTTTGGAGATACGCAGTATTTT.

The sample holds a few counts of this clonotype. The chain links TRBV6-1 to TRBJ2-1; a possible D gene is TRBD2 (6 bases). Germline CDR1 MNHNS, CDR2 SASEGT. The CDR3 extends over 13 amino acids. V gave up 6 bases and J gave up 7 bases, with 13 bases separating them. CDR3 residues: CASRSGHGNEQFF. CDR3 in DNA: TGTGCCAGCAGGAGCGGGCATGGGAATGAGCAGTTCTTC.

This clonotype was observed a few times. V gene TRBV19 combines with J gene TRBJ1-2, with 10 positions matching TRBD1. Germline V gene lookup returns CDR1 LNHDA and CDR2 SQIVND (reference sequence). CDR3 length: 15 amino acids. V shed 7 bases, J shed 7 bases, and the junction held 12 bases outside the gene matches. CDR3 protein: CASNFKRQGAGGYTF. Here the CDR3 DNA reads TGTGCCAGTAACTTTAAGAGACAGGGGGCTGGTGGCTACACCTTC.

This clonotype showed up just a few times. The gene calls are TRBV6-2 or TRBV6-3 and TRBJ1-6; D remains ambiguous. Germline V lookup: CDR1 MNHEY, CDR2 SVGEGT. The CDR3 has 13 residues. V was shortened by 5 bases and J by 7 bases, with 9 bases between the two germline ends. CDR3 sequence (DNA): TGTGCCAGCAGTATGGAGGGAAATTCACCCCTCCACTTT. It specifies CASSMEGNSPLHF.

The rearrangement uses TRBV20-1 and TRBJ2-7; 9 nucleotides align to TRBD1. Germline assignment: CDR1 DFQATT and CDR2 SNEGSKA (reference sequence). J lost 6 bases, V lost 3 bases, and 9 bases had no gene match. CDR3 size: 14 residues. For the CDR3, the DNA is TGCAGTGCTAGTGCCGGGACAGGGCGCCTCGAGCAGTACTTC. It translates to CSASAGTGRLEQYF.